There are many counts of the clone carrying this T cell receptor beta chain. Antigen unknown. Peripheral blood was collected from the related graft donor on the marrow donation day. The data belong to a study of T cells after posttransplantation cyclophosphamide. Study-wide points: Recipient CMV seropositivity and CMV reactivation strongly tracked TRB clonality. Donor-recipient repertoire similarity was low at 1-2 months, rising over year one. Skin or GI-infiltrating T cells shared few TRB sequences with blood.

This CDR3 is built from 13 residues. Trimming took off 9 bases at V and 5 bases at J, with 16 bases between the two ends. In germline, CDR1 is MDHEN, CDR2 SYDVKM. Generated by immunoSEQ multiplex PCR, the TCRdb table keeps only in-frame clones and is missing some. In total the sample includes roughly 42,000 clones, none of them seen once. Sequenced material: PBMCs. The chain carries TRBV28 and TRBJ2-5; TRBD1 is a possible D gene (8 bases). The clonotype comes from a woman aged 45-65 years in good health and a related stem cell transplant donor. This chain's CDR3 is CASGQGGKETQYF. CDR3 nucleotide sequence: TGTGCCAGTGGACAGGGAGGGAAGGAGACCCAGTACTTC. The full variable domain, with the rest looked up from reference TRBV28 and TRBJ2-5, is DVKVTQSSRYLVKRTGEKVFLECVQDMDHENMFWYRQDPGLGLRLIYFSYDVKMKEKGDIPEGYSVSREKKERFSLILESASTNQTSMYLCASGQGGKETQYFGPGTRLLVL.